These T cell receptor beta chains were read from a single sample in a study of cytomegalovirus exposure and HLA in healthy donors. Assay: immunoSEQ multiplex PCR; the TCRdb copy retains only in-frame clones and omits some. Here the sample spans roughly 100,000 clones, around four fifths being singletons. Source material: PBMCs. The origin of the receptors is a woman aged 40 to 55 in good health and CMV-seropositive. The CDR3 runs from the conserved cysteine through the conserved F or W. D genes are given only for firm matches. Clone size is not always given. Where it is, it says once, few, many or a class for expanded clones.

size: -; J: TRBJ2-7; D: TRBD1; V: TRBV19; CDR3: CASSARTGIYEQYF; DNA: TGTGCCAGTAGTGCTCGGACAGGGATCTACGAGCAGTACTTC
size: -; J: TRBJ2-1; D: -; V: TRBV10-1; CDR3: CASSEKGSNEQFF; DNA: TGCGCCAGCAGTGAGAAGGGGTCCAATGAGCAGTTCTTC
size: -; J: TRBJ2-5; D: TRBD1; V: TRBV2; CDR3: CASRDRERGETQYF; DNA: TGTGCCAGCCGGGACAGGGAGAGGGGGGAGACCCAGTACTTC
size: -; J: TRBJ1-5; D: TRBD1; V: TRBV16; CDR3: CASSPLRGTGGQPQHF; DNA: TGTGCCAGCAGCCCACTCAGAGGGACAGGGGGTCAGCCCCAGCATTTT
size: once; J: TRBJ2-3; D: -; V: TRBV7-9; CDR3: CASSPGGTQMDTQYF; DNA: TGTGCCAGCAGCCCCGGCGGGACTCAGATGGATACGCAGTATTTT
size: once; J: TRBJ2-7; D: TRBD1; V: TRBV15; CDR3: CATSKEHPGQPYEQYF; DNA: TGTGCCACCAGCAAAGAGCATCCGGGACAGCCCTACGAGCAGTACTTC
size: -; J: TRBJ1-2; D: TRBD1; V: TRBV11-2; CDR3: CASSLAENTDRIYGYTF; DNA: TGTGCCAGCAGCTTAGCGGAAAATACGGACAGGATCTATGGCTACACCTTC
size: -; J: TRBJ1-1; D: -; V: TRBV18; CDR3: CASSPQGRGGTEAFF; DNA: TGTGCCAGCTCACCACAGGGCAGGGGAGGGACTGAAGCTTTCTTT
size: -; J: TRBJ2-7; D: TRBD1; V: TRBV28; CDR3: CASSSRDRFYEQYF; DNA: TGTGCCAGCAGTTCCCGGGACAGGTTCTACGAGCAGTACTTC
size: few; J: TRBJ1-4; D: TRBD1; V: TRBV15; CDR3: CATSRGDSTGGEKLFF; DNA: TGTGCCACCAGCAGGGGGGACAGCACAGGAGGAGAAAAACTGTTTTTT
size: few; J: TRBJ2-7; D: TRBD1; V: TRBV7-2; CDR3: CASSWTGEQYF; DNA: TGTGCCAGCAGCTGGACAGGCGAGCAGTACTTC
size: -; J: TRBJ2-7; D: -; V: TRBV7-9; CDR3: CASSFLLYEQYF; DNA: TGTGCCAGCAGCTTCTTACTGTACGAGCAGTACTTC
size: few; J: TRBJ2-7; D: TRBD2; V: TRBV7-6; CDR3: CASSLNDASGGSIYEQYF; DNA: TGTGCCAGCAGCTTAAACGATGCTAGCGGGGGAAGTATCTACGAGCAGTACTTC
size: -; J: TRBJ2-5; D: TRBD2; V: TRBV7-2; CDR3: CASSFSGGAGETQYF; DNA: TGTGCCAGCAGCTTCAGCGGGGGGGCCGGCGAGACCCAGTACTTC
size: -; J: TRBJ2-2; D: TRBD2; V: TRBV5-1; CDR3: CASSSRLAGEVGELFF; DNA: TGCGCCAGCAGCTCACGACTAGCGGGAGAGGTCGGGGAGCTGTTTTTT
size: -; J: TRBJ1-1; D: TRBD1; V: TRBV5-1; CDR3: CASRAGGEITEAFF; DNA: TGCGCCAGCCGCGCAGGGGGCGAGATCACTGAAGCTTTCTTT
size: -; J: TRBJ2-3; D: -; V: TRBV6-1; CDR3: CASSETRSGTDTQYF; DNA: TGTGCCAGCAGTGAGACCCGCAGCGGCACAGATACGCAGTATTTT
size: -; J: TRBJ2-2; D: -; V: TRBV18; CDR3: CASSPTGLELFF; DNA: TGTGCCAGCTCACCTACAGGGTTGGAGCTGTTTTTT
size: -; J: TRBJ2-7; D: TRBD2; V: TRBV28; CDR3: CASSFRSGRVGEQYF; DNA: TGTGCCAGCAGCTTCCGGAGCGGGAGGGTCGGAGAGCAGTACTTC
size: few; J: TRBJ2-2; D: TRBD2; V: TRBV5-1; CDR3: CASSLTPSGSSTGELFF; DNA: TGCGCCAGCAGCTTGACCCCTAGCGGGAGTTCCACCGGGGAGCTGTTTTTT
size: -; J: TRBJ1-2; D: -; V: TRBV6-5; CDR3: CASSRGPANYGYTF; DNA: TGTGCCAGCAGTCGGGGTCCCGCCAACTATGGCTACACCTTC
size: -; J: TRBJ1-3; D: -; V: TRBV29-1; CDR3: CSASLSGNTIYF; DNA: TGCAGCGCTTCACTCTCTGGAAACACCATATATTTT
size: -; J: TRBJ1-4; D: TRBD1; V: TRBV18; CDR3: CASSPKDRFDEKLFF; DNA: TGTGCCAGCTCACCAAAGGACAGGTTCGATGAAAAACTGTTTTTT
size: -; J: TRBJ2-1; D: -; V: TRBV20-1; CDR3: CSARRYNEQFF; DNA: TGCAGTGCTAGACGCTACAATGAGCAGTTCTTC
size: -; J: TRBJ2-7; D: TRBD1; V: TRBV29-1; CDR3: CSVEQGAPYEQYF; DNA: TGCAGCGTCGAACAGGGGGCCCCCTACGAGCAGTACTTC
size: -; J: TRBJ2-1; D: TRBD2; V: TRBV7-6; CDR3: CASSSTLLAGVINEQFF; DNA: TGTGCCAGCAGCTCTACCCTACTAGCGGGAGTAATCAATGAGCAGTTCTTC
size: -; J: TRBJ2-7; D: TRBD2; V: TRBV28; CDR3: CASSLTGLAGPWVTYEQYF; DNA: TGTGCCAGCAGTTTAACGGGACTAGCTGGCCCTTGGGTCACTTACGAGCAGTACTTC
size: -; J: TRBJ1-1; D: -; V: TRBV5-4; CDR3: CASRGTGTEAFF; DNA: TGTGCCAGCAGGGGCACAGGCACTGAAGCTTTCTTT
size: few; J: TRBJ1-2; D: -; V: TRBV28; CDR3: CASSEMRVYGYTF; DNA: TGTGCCAGCAGCGAAATGAGGGTGTATGGCTACACCTTC
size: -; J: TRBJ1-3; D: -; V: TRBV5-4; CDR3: CASSLGSPRSSGNTIYF; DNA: TGTGCCAGCAGCTTGGGGAGTCCACGATCCTCTGGAAACACCATATATTTT
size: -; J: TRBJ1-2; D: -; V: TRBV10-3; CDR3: CAISGGNYGYTF; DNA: TGTGCCATCAGTGGGGGCAACTATGGCTACACCTTC
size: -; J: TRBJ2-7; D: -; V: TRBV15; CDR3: CATSRGHSYEQYF; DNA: TGTGCCACCAGCAGAGGTCATTCCTACGAGCAGTACTTC
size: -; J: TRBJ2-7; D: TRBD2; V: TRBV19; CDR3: CASSITSVYEQYF; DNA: TGTGCCAGTAGCATAACTAGCGTCTACGAGCAGTACTTC
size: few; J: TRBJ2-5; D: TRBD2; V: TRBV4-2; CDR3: CASSQGAGGSETQYF; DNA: TGTGCCAGCAGCCAAGGAGCGGGAGGGAGTGAGACCCAGTACTTC